The 28 T cell receptor beta chains given below trace back to one sample, sequenced in a study of cytomegalovirus exposure and HLA in healthy donors. Vbeta (60) and Jbeta (13) primers were used in the PCR. Some clones are missing from TCRdb's copy, which holds only in-frame ones; the method was immunoSEQ multiplex PCR. The table has 150,000 or so clones, around 80% seen once; the top ten hold 8.5%. Input material: PBMCs. These receptors were collected from a male donor in good health and CMV-seropositive.

J is TRBJ1-4 and V is TRBV15; D not certain. Trimming shortened V by 3 bases and J by 10 bases, and 9 bases separated the two germline ends. The CDR3 has 12 residues. Germline V gene lookup returns CDR1 LNHNV and CDR2 YYDKDF (reference sequence). CDR3 residues: CATSREGGKLFF. Here the CDR3 DNA reads TGTGCCACCAGCAGGGAGGGCGGAAAACTGTTTTTT.

This clone was picked up a small number of times. The chain has TRBV15 and TRBJ2-1, with a tentative D call TRBD1 (5 bases). V was cut by 0 bases and J by 3 bases, with 9 bases left in between. CDR1 and CDR2 (germline): LNHNV, YYDKDF (reference sequence). CDR3 length equals 15 residues. The CDR3 DNA is TGTGCCACCAGCAGAGAAAGGGGCCTCTACAATGAGCAGTTCTTC. Translation gives CATSRERGLYNEQFF. Looking up the rest from reference TRBV15 and TRBJ2-1 gives the full variable domain: DAMVIQNPRYQVTQFGKPVTLSCSQTLNHNVMYWYQQKSSQAPKLLFHYYDKDFNNEADTPDNFQSRRPNTSFCFLDIRSPGLGDTAMYLCATSRERGLYNEQFFGPGTRLTVL.

The chain combines TRBV6-6 with TRBJ1-3, with unresolved D. V gave up 5 bases and J gave up 8 bases, with 22 bases separating them. This CDR3 has 16 residues. CDR1 is MNHNY and CDR2 is SVGAGI in the germline V gene (reference sequence). CDR3 sequence: CASSPPSPPMLDTIYF. The DNA for the CDR3 is TGTGCCAGCAGTCCGCCATCACCTCCTATGTTGGACACCATATATTTT.

This clone showed up just a few times. The chain links TRBV7-8 to TRBJ1-2, with 8 bases matching TRBD1. This CDR3 has 17 residues. J was trimmed by 9 bases and V by 1 base; bases with no gene match: 16. Germline CDR1 and CDR2: SGHVS and FQNEAQ. DNA for the CDR3: TGTGCCAGCAGCTTAGTTGGTGGGGCAGGGGGCCATGGTCGCTACACCTTC. Amino acid sequence: CASSLVGGAGGHGRYTF.

This chain connects TRBV27 to TRBJ2-7; TRBD2 matches 8 bases. V trimming: 1 base; J trimming: 5 bases; junction bases outside the gene matches: 1. The CDR3 contains 13 residues. Germline lookup yields CDR1 MNHEY and CDR2 SMNVEV (reference sequence). Here the CDR3 DNA reads TGTGCCAGCAGTTTATTGACTAGCGACGAGCAGTACTTC. It translates to CASSLLTSDEQYF.

The V gene is TRBV2, the J gene TRBJ2-2; D is undetermined. This CDR3 has 13 amino acids. Germline CDR1 is SNHLY and CDR2 is FYNNEI. The germline V and J ends were trimmed by 6 bases and 4 bases, with 9 bases remaining between them. In nucleotides, the CDR3 is TGTGCCAGCAGCGAAACAGTCACCGGGGAGCTGTTTTTT. This sequence encodes CASSETVTGELFF.

The CDR3 nucleotides read TGTGCCAGCAGCCAAGATTTTAGGACTAGCGGGTACAATGAGCAGTTCTTC. Its protein product is CASSQDFRTSGYNEQFF. V and J are TRBV14 and TRBJ2-1; 11 nucleotides agree with TRBD2. The CDR3 runs 17 residues. Germline CDR1 and CDR2: SGHDN and FVKESK. V lost 0 bases, J lost 4 bases, and 5 bases stayed unmatched. Full variable domain (outside the CDR3, taken from reference TRBV14 and TRBJ2-1): EAGVTQFPSHSVIEKGQTVTLRCDPISGHDNLYWYRRVMGKEIKFLLHFVKESKQDESGMPNNRFLAERTGGTYSTLKVQPAELEDSGVYFCASSQDFRTSGYNEQFFGPGTRLTVL.

V gene TRBV28 combines with J gene TRBJ1-1, with D perhaps TRBD1 (5 bases). The length of the CDR3 is 14 residues. Trimming shortened V by 5 bases and J by 3 bases, and 13 bases separated the two germline ends. Germline assignment: CDR1 MDHEN and CDR2 SYDVKM. CDR3: CASSTGQGDTEAFF. The CDR3 DNA follows: TGTGCCAGCAGTACAGGACAAGGGGACACTGAAGCTTTCTTT.

In DNA form, the CDR3 reads TGCGCCAGCAGCTCACGCAGGGGCCCCGACAGGGCCGGAAACACCATATATTTT. This codes for CASSSRRGPDRAGNTIYF. The chain combines TRBV5-1 with TRBJ1-3, with 7 nucleotides matching TRBD1. With 3 bases clipped from V and 4 bases from J, the junction kept 16 bases outside the gene matches. Germline assignment: CDR1 SGHRS and CDR2 YFSETQ. The CDR3 is 18 amino acids.

The chain is built from TRBV19 and TRBJ1-2; D is ambiguous. Germline CDR1 is LNHDA and CDR2 is SQIVND (reference sequence). The CDR3 totals 13 residues. V lost 6 bases to trimming and J lost 8 bases, with 16 bases between them. This chain's CDR3 is CASRAAVRVGYTF. The CDR3 DNA follows: TGTGCCAGTAGAGCGGCGGTCCGGGTCGGCTACACCTTC.

This clone was recorded a few times. This chain links TRBV30 with TRBJ2-7, with D tentatively TRBD2 (6 bases). Trimming shortened V by 2 bases and J by 4 bases, and 15 bases separated the two germline ends. This CDR3 comprises 14 residues. Per germline, CDR1 GTSNPN and CDR2 SVGIG (reference sequence). The CDR3 region is CAWSFGQGTYEQYF. The CDR3 DNA sequence: TGTGCCTGGAGTTTCGGACAAGGGACTTACGAGCAGTACTTC.

The genes are TRBV10-3 and TRBJ1-6, with D unclear. The germline V and J ends were trimmed by 5 bases and 7 bases, with 9 bases remaining between them. In germline, CDR1 is ENHRY, CDR2 SYGVKD. This CDR3 has 13 amino acids. Here the CDR3 reads CAISSGVNSPLHF. CDR3 DNA sequence: TGTGCCATCAGTAGTGGAGTCAATTCACCCCTCCACTTT.

DNA for the CDR3: TGTGCCAGCAGGGGAGCCCAGGGTTACAGGGCGTGGGAGCAGTACTTC. Protein sequence: CASRGAQGYRAWEQYF. The J gene is TRBJ2-7, the V gene TRBV2, with D possibly matching TRBD1 (6 bases). CDR1 SNHLY and CDR2 FYNNEI come from the germline V gene. The V end was cut by 6 bases, the J end by 7 bases, with 25 bases between. The CDR3 length is 16 residues.

The chain combines TRBV18 with TRBJ1-2, with D unresolved. CDR3 length: 13 residues. V was clipped by 0 bases and J by 4 bases, with 6 bases between them. From germline, CDR1 is KGHSH and CDR2 LQKENI. Here the CDR3 DNA reads TGTGCCAGCTCACCACCAACAGTCTATGGCTACACCTTC. This codes for CASSPPTVYGYTF.

This chain links TRBV7-8 with TRBJ2-2; TRBD1 aligns across 7 bases. This CDR3 is built from 15 residues. The ends lost 2 bases at V and 4 bases at J; junction bases unmatched: 4. Per germline, CDR1 SGHVS and CDR2 FQNEAQ. CDR3 DNA sequence: TGTGCCAGCAGCTTAAGACAGGGTAGCACCGGGGAGCTGTTTTTT. It specifies CASSLRQGSTGELFF.

This CDR3 reads CASSPARGDTQYF. DNA of the CDR3: TGTGCCAGCAGCCCCGCCCGAGGGGATACGCAGTATTTT. This chain links TRBV11-2 with TRBJ2-3; maybe TRBD2 (5 bases). From germline, CDR1 is SGHAT and CDR2 FQNNGV. Deletions cut 5 bases from V and 6 bases from J, with 12 bases between. CDR3 length equals 13 residues.

The chain joins TRBV6-5 to TRBJ2-1, with 9 positions matching TRBD2. The V gene end was trimmed by 6 bases and the J gene end by 5 bases; junction bases not matched to a gene: 8. Germline CDR1 reads MNHEY; CDR2 reads SVGAGI. This CDR3 is 15 amino acids long. The CDR3 nucleotides are TGTGCCAGCAGGGCCCTAGCGGGAAGGGACAATGAGCAGTTCTTC. This translates into CASRALAGRDNEQFF.

This chain uses TRBV11-3 with TRBJ1-1; no reliable D call. Germline CDR1 and CDR2: SGHNT and YENEEA. V gave up 5 bases and J gave up 1 base, with 8 bases separating them. The CDR3 contains 13 residues. The CDR3 coding sequence is TGTGCCAGCAGCGGCGCGGCGAACACTGAAGCTTTCTTT. Translation: CASSGAANTEAFF.

This rearrangement joins TRBV7-2 to TRBJ2-7, with 10 nucleotides matching TRBD2. This CDR3 contains 15 residues. The germline V gene has CDR1 SGHTA and CDR2 FQGNSA. The junction had 5 bases not matched to a gene; V was cut back by 6 bases and J by 0 bases. The CDR3 loop reads CASRFGLADSYEQYF. The CDR3 nucleotides read TGTGCCAGCAGATTCGGACTAGCGGACTCCTACGAGCAGTACTTC.

V is TRBV18 and J is TRBJ2-1; possible D gene TRBD1, 6 bases. The germline V and J ends were trimmed by 5 bases and 8 bases, with 19 bases remaining between them. Looked up from germline, CDR1 is KGHSH and CDR2 is LQKENI. The CDR3 totals 15 residues. The CDR3 region has the DNA TGTGCCAGCTCAGGGCAGGGGCACCCCGGGGATGAGCAGTTCTTC. This translates into CASSGQGHPGDEQFF. Full variable domain (outside the CDR3, taken from reference TRBV18 and TRBJ2-1): NAGVMQNPRHLVRRRGQEARLRCSPMKGHSHVYWYRQLPEEGLKFMVYLQKENIIDESGMPKERFSAEFPKEGPSILRIQQVVRGDSAAYFCASSGQGHPGDEQFFGPGTRLTVL.

The genes are TRBV27 and TRBJ1-1, with TRBD1 matching 7 bases. The CDR3 is 15 residues long. The junction had 1 base not matched to a gene; V was cut back by 0 bases and J by 0 bases. CDR1 is MNHEY and CDR2 is SMNVEV in the germline V gene (reference sequence). The CDR3 region has the DNA TGTGCCAGCAGTTTATCAGGGGGCATGAACACTGAAGCTTTCTTT. As protein: CASSLSGGMNTEAFF.

V and J are TRBV6-1 and TRBJ1-5; D gene uncertain. Germline-derived CDR1 and CDR2 are MNHNS and SASEGT. This CDR3 has 17 residues. The germline V and J ends were trimmed by 0 bases and 0 bases, with 12 bases remaining between them. The CDR3 loop is CASSEAGTDFSNQPQHF. DNA of the CDR3: TGTGCCAGCAGTGAAGCGGGTACGGACTTTAGCAATCAGCCCCAGCATTTT.

This clone was seen only once. The V call is TRBV27, the J call TRBJ2-5; the D gene is possibly TRBD1 (5 bases). TRBJ2-7 matches the DNA end more closely, so the J call is doubtful. Germline V gene lookup returns CDR1 MNHEY and CDR2 SMNVEV (reference sequence). The CDR3 contains 14 residues. The CDR3 nucleotides read TGTGCCAGCAGCCTAAAGGGGCCTTTCCTCGAGCAGTACTTC. The encoded protein is CASSLKGPFLEQYF.

Only one count was recorded for this clone. The rearrangement uses TRBV5-1 and TRBJ2-7; 13 nucleotides agree with TRBD2. The CDR3 is 15 residues long. The V and J ends lost 3 bases and 3 bases, in that order; junction bases with no gene match: 3. Germline assignment: CDR1 SGHRS and CDR2 YFSETQ. The CDR3 region is CASSSGTSGIYEQYF. The CDR3 nucleotides are TGCGCCAGCAGCTCTGGGACTAGCGGGATCTACGAGCAGTACTTC.

This sequence joins TRBV2 and TRBJ2-2; 7 bases map to TRBD1. V trimming: 8 bases; J trimming: 6 bases; junction bases outside the gene matches: 9. The CDR3 consists of 14 residues. Looked up from germline, CDR1 is SNHLY and CDR2 is FYNNEI. The CDR3 spells CASLRQGWAGELFF. The CDR3 DNA follows: TGTGCCAGCCTAAGACAGGGTTGGGCCGGGGAGCTGTTTTTT. Together with reference TRBV2 and TRBJ2-2, the CDR3 gives the full variable domain: EPEVTQTPSHQVTQMGQEVILRCVPISNHLYFYWYRQILGQKVEFLVSFYNNEISEKSEIFDDQFSVERPDGSNFTLKIRSTKLEDSAMYFCASLRQGWAGELFFGEGSRLTVL.

V usage is TRBV7-9 and J usage is TRBJ1-2; 8 nucleotides agree with TRBD1. The CDR3 has 14 residues. With 3 bases clipped from V and 10 bases from J, the junction kept 10 bases outside the gene matches. Germline V gene sequence: CDR1 SEHNR, CDR2 FQNEAQ (reference sequence). The CDR3 DNA reads as TGTGCCAGCAGCTTCCGGACAGGGAACGTAGACTACACCTTC. This sequence encodes CASSFRTGNVDYTF.

The J gene is TRBJ1-2, the V gene TRBV28; TRBD1 matches at 10 bases. The CDR3 totals 15 residues. Germline-derived CDR1 and CDR2 are MDHEN and SYDVKM. J gave up 7 bases and V 4 bases, and 9 bases lay outside the gene matches. CDR3 sequence reads: CASSSGTGEWAGYTF. CDR3 DNA sequence: TGTGCCAGCAGTTCAGGGACAGGGGAATGGGCTGGCTACACCTTC.

J is TRBJ1-6 and V is TRBV30, with D possibly TRBD1 on 6 matching bases. V lost 1 base, J lost 10 bases, and 14 bases lay in between. This CDR3 contains 14 residues. Germline assignment: CDR1 GTSNPN and CDR2 SVGIG (reference sequence). This CDR3 is CAWSAPPGVSPLHF. The DNA for the CDR3 is TGTGCCTGGAGTGCCCCGCCAGGGGTCTCACCCCTCCACTTT. The full variable domain, in which reference TRBV30 and TRBJ1-6 provide the parts outside the CDR3, is SQTIHQWPATLVQPVGSPLSLECTVEGTSNPNLYWYRQAAGRGLQLLFYSVGIGQISSEVPQNLSASRPQDRQFILSSKKLLLSDSGFYLCAWSAPPGVSPLHFGNGTRLTVT.